A single sample is the source of the 16 T cell receptor beta chains below, sequenced in a study of tumor-infiltrating lymphocytes in localized non-small cell lung cancer. Assay used: immunoSEQ multiplex PCR; TCRdb lists only in-frame clones, some missing. The sample shows 9,300 or so clones, 70% to 85% of them seen only once. Sequencing was performed on uninvolved lung tissue not adjacent to the tumor. These receptors all come from a human donor with non-small cell lung cancer.

CDR3 sequence reads: CASSSGQRYEQYF. For the CDR3, the DNA is TGTGCCAGCTCTTCGGGACAGCGCTACGAGCAGTACTTC. The chain has TRBV28 and TRBJ2-7, with 7 bases that match TRBD1. There are 13 residues in the CDR3. Germline CDR1 MDHEN, CDR2 SYDVKM. V lost 8 bases, J lost 3 bases, and 7 bases stayed unmatched.

The rearrangement links TRBV5-5 to TRBJ2-3; TRBD2 is a possible D gene (5 bases). The CDR3 length is 16 residues. Germline assignment: CDR1 SGHKS and CDR2 YYEKEE (reference sequence). Trimming removed 4 bases at V and 2 bases at J, with 17 bases between. The CDR3 reads CASSPPGEFHTDTQYF. CDR3 in DNA: TGTGCCAGCAGCCCCCCCGGGGAGTTCCACACAGATACGCAGTATTTT.

The CDR3 DNA is TGTGCCAGCAGCTTAGGCAATGAGCAGTTCTTC. Its translation: CASSLGNEQFF. The chain links TRBV7-6 to TRBJ2-1; no clear D. Germline loops: CDR1 SGHVS, CDR2 FNYEAQ. CDR3 length: 11 amino acids. V shed 1 base and J shed 6 bases, with 1 base lying between them.

The chain links TRBV6-6 to TRBJ2-1, with TRBD1 matching 8 bases. CDR3 size: 14 residues. The ends lost 4 bases at V and 6 bases at J; junction bases unmatched: 5. Per the germline V gene, CDR1 is MNHNY and CDR2 is SVGAGI (reference sequence). The CDR3 region has the DNA TGTGCCAGCAGTTCCCGGGACAGGACCAATGAGCAGTTCTTC. Encoded protein: CASSSRDRTNEQFF.

V gene TRBV5-6 combines with J gene TRBJ1-1, with 9 bases identical to TRBD1. The V gene's germline CDR1 is SGHDT and CDR2 YYEEEE. V was pared by 2 bases and J by 7 bases, with 3 bases of the junction left unmatched. This CDR3 comprises 13 residues. The CDR3 is CASSLQGAVEAFF. DNA of the CDR3: TGTGCCAGCAGCTTACAGGGGGCGGTTGAAGCTTTCTTT.

The chain employs TRBV5-4 and TRBJ2-2; 9 nucleotides line up with TRBD1. J was trimmed by 3 bases and V by 1 base; bases with no gene match: 13. CDR1 and CDR2 (germline): SGHNT, YYREEE (reference sequence). This CDR3 is built from 19 residues. This chain's CDR3 is CASSLKQGASELYTGELFF. The CDR3 nucleotides read TGTGCCAGCAGCTTGAAACAGGGGGCGTCGGAACTATACACCGGGGAGCTGTTTTTT.

This sequence joins TRBV18 and TRBJ2-6; D ambiguous. The CDR3 consists of 17 residues. Germline CDR1 KGHSH, CDR2 LQKENI. The V gene lost 0 bases and the J gene lost 0 bases, with 9 bases spanning the gap. The CDR3 protein is CASSPPVGISGANVLTF. CDR3 in DNA: TGTGCCAGCTCACCACCGGTTGGGATCTCTGGGGCCAACGTCCTGACTTTC.

Notes on this clone: Its ends do not fully match the called genes, so a read error is possible. For the CDR3, the DNA is TGTGCCAGCAGTTTAGCGGGAGAGATCACCGGGGAGCTGTTTTTT. It codes for CASSLAGEITGELFF. This chain joins TRBV7-9 and TRBJ2-2; 9 bases align to TRBD2. The CDR3 totals 15 residues. CDR1 and CDR2 from the germline V gene are SEHNR and FQNEAQ (reference sequence).

The V gene is TRBV14, the J gene TRBJ1-2; D may be TRBD1 (5 bases). Germline V gene sequence: CDR1 SGHDN, CDR2 FVKESK. Trimming removed 3 bases at V and 8 bases at J, with 10 bases between. This CDR3 has 12 amino acids. In DNA form, the CDR3 reads TGTGCCAGCAGCCAGTCCTGGGGGGGCTACACCTTC. Protein sequence: CASSQSWGGYTF. Supplemented by reference TRBV14 and TRBJ1-2, the full variable domain reads EAGVTQFPSHSVIEKGQTVTLRCDPISGHDNLYWYRRVMGKEIKFLLHFVKESKQDESGMPNNRFLAERTGGTYSTLKVQPAELEDSGVYFCASSQSWGGYTFGSGTRLTVV.

The chain couples TRBV28 to TRBJ1-5; D is unclear. The V end lost 0 bases, the J end lost 3 bases, and 6 bases lay between the germline ends. The CDR3 is 14 residues long. Germline CDR1 is MDHEN and CDR2 is SYDVKM. CDR3 protein: CASSLWGFNQPQHF. The DNA of the CDR3 is TGTGCCAGCAGTTTATGGGGTTTCAATCAGCCCCAGCATTTT.

The gene calls are TRBV2 and TRBJ2-1; TRBD1 matches at 8 bases. The CDR3 runs 15 residues. Germline V lookup: CDR1 SNHLY, CDR2 FYNNEI. Trimming removed 4 bases from V and 6 bases from J; junction bases left unmatched: 8. CDR3 protein: CASSATGEVFNEQFF. As DNA, the CDR3 is TGTGCCAGCAGTGCGACAGGGGAAGTTTTCAATGAGCAGTTCTTC.

The chain links TRBV5-1 to TRBJ2-1; TRBD2 aligns across 10 bases. CDR1 is SGHRS, CDR2 YFSETQ, per germline. Trimming cost V 4 bases and J 9 bases; bases outside gene matches: 16. The CDR3 is 17 residues long. CDR3 residues: CASSPPLLAGVGSEQFF. CDR3 sequence (DNA): TGCGCCAGCAGCCCACCCCTCCTAGCGGGAGTAGGCAGTGAGCAGTTCTTC.

A few counts support this clone. The chain joins TRBV5-1 to TRBJ2-7; 9 bases match TRBD2. This CDR3 has 15 residues. V gave up 0 bases and J gave up 4 bases; unmatched junction bases: 5. Germline V gene lookup returns CDR1 SGHRS and CDR2 YFSETQ. CDR3 nucleotides: TGCGCCAGCAGCTTGGGGGATAGCGGGAGATACGAGCAGTACTTC. Amino acids: CASSLGDSGRYEQYF.

J is TRBJ2-1 and V is TRBV9; D call uncertain. Germline V CDR1 and CDR2: SGDLS, YYNGEE. With 1 base removed from V and 13 bases from J, the gap between germline ends came to 15 bases. The length of the CDR3 is 13 residues. The CDR3 loop is CASSVNLGSSQFF. As DNA, the CDR3 is TGTGCCAGCAGCGTAAACCTGGGCTCCAGCCAGTTCTTC.

V usage is TRBV7-6 and J usage is TRBJ1-1, with a tentative D call TRBD1 (5 bases). Looked up from germline, CDR1 is SGHVS and CDR2 is FNYEAQ. CDR3 length equals 13 residues. V was cut by 5 bases and J by 7 bases, with 14 bases left in between. CDR3 protein: CASSVTQGNEAFF. CDR3 nucleotide sequence: TGTGCCAGCAGCGTTACCCAGGGAAATGAAGCTTTCTTT.

This clone was seen just once. The rearrangement links TRBV19 to TRBJ2-7; perhaps TRBD2 as D (5 bases). V was shortened by 6 bases and J by 4 bases, with 25 bases between the two germline ends. This CDR3 is built from 17 residues. From germline, CDR1 is LNHDA and CDR2 SQIVND (reference sequence). The CDR3 DNA sequence: TGTGCCAGTAGCCCGGGAAAAGCAGCGACACCCTTTTACGAGCAGTACTTC. Translating it yields CASSPGKAATPFYEQYF.